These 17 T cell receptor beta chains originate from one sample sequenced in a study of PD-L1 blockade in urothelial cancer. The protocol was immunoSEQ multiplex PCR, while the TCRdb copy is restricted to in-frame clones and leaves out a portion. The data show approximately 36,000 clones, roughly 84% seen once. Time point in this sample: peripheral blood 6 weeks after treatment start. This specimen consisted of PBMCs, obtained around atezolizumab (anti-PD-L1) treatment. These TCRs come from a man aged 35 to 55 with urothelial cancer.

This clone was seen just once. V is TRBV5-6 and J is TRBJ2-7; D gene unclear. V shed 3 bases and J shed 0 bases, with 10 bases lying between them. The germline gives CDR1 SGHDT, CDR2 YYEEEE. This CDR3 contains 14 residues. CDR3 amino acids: CASSSGLSSYEQYF. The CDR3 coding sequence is TGTGCCAGCAGCTCAGGTCTTAGCTCCTACGAGCAGTACTTC.

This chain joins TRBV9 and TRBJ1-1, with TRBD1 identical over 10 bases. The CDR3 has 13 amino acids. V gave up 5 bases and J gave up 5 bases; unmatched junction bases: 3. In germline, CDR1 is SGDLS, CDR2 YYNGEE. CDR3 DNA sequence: TGTGCCAGCAGTGGGACAGGGGTTACTGAAGCTTTCTTT. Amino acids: CASSGTGVTEAFF.

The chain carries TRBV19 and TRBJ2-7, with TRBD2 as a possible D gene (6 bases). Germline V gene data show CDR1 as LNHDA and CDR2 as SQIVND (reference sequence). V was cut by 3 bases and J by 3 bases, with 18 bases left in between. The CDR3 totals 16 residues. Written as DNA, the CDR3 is TGTGCCAGTAGTATCGGGCGGGACCCGACGATCTACGAGCAGTACTTC. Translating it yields CASSIGRDPTIYEQYF. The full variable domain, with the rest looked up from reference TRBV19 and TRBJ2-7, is DGGITQSPKYLFRKEGQNVTLSCEQNLNHDAMYWYRQDPGQGLRLIYYSQIVNDFQKGDIAEGYSVSREKKESFPLTVTSAQKNPTAFYLCASSIGRDPTIYEQYFGPGTRLTVT.

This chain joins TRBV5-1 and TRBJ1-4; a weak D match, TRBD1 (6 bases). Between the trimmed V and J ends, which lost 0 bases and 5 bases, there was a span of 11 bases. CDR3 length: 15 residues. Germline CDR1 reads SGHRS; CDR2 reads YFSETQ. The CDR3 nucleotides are TGCGCCAGCAGCTTGGAAGGCCAGGGGAATGAAAAACTGTTTTTT. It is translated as CASSLEGQGNEKLFF.

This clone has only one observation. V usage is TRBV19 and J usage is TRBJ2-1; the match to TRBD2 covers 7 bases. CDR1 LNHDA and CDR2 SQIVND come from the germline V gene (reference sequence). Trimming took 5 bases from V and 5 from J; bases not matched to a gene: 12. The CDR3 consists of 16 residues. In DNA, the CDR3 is TGTGCCAGTAGTCAGTTCCGCGGGAGCGGCGACAATGAGCAGTTCTTC. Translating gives CASSQFRGSGDNEQFF. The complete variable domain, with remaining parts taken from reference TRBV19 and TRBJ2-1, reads DGGITQSPKYLFRKEGQNVTLSCEQNLNHDAMYWYRQDPGQGLRLIYYSQIVNDFQKGDIAEGYSVSREKKESFPLTVTSAQKNPTAFYLCASSQFRGSGDNEQFFGPGTRLTVL.

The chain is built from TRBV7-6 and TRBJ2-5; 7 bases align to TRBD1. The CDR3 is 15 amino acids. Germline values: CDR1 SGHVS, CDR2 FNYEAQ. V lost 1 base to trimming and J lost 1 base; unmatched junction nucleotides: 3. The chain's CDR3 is CASSLDRDSQETQYF. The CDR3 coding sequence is TGTGCCAGCAGCTTAGATCGGGACAGCCAAGAGACCCAGTACTTC.

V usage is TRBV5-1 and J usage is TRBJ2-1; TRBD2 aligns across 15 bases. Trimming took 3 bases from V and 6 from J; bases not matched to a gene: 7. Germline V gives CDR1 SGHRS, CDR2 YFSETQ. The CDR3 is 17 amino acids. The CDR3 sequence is CASSWTSGRVGVNEQFF. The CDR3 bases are TGCGCCAGCAGCTGGACTAGCGGGAGGGTGGGGGTCAATGAGCAGTTCTTC.

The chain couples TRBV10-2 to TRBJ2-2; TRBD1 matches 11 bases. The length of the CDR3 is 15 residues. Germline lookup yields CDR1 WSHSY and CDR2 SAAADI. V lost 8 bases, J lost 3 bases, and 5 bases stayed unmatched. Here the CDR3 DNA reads TGCGCCAGCGGCTGGGGACAGGGGGACACCGGGGAGCTGTTTTTT. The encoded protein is CASGWGQGDTGELFF.

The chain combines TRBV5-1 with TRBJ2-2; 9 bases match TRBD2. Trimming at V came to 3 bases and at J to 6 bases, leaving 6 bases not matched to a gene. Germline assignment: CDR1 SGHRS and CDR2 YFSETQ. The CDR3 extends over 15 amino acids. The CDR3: CASSSTLAGSGELFF. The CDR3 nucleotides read TGCGCCAGCAGCTCGACCCTAGCGGGATCCGGGGAGCTGTTTTTT.

In DNA, the CDR3 is TGTGCCAGCAGCTTAGACGAAGGACTGAACTACGAGCAGTACTTC. This sequence encodes CASSLDEGLNYEQYF. The V call is TRBV7-9, the J call TRBJ2-7; the D gene is possibly TRBD2 (5 bases). V gave up 1 base and J gave up 3 bases, with 13 bases separating them. Germline CDR1 and CDR2: SEHNR and FQNEAQ (reference sequence). The CDR3 has 15 amino acids.

CDR3: CASSLRARSYNEQFF. The CDR3 DNA reads as TGTGCCAGCAGTTTAAGAGCCCGATCCTACAATGAGCAGTTCTTC. The V gene is TRBV27, the J gene TRBJ2-1; no firm D call. This CDR3 has 15 residues. The germline gives CDR1 MNHEY, CDR2 SMNVEV (reference sequence). V was pared by 2 bases and J by 1 base, with 9 bases between.

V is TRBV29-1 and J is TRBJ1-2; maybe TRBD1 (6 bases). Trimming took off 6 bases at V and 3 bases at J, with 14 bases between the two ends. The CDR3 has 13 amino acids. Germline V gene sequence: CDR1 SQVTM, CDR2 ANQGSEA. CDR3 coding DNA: TGCAGCGTCATACAGGGAAGCTACTATGGCTACACCTTC. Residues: CSVIQGSYYGYTF.

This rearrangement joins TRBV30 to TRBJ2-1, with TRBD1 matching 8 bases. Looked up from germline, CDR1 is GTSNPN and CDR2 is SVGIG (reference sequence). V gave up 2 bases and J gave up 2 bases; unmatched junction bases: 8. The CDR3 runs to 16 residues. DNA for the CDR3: TGTGCCTGGAGTCCCCTCGACAGGGGCGCCTACAATGAGCAGTTCTTC. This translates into CAWSPLDRGAYNEQFF. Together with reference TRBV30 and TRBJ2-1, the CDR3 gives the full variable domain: SQTIHQWPATLVQPVGSPLSLECTVEGTSNPNLYWYRQAAGRGLQLLFYSVGIGQISSEVPQNLSASRPQDRQFILSSKKLLLSDSGFYLCAWSPLDRGAYNEQFFGPGTRLTVL.

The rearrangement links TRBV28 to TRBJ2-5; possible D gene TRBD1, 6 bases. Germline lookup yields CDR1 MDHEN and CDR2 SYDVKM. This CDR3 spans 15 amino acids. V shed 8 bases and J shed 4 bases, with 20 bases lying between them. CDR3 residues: CASQATGNLGETQYF. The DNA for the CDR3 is TGTGCCAGCCAAGCCACAGGGAATTTGGGAGAGACCCAGTACTTC.

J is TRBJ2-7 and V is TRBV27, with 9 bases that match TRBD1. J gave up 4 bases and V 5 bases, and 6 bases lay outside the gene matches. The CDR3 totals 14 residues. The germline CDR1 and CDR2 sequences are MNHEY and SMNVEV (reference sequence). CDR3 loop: CASSRDRARYEQYF. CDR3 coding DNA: TGTGCCAGCAGTCGGGACAGGGCACGGTACGAGCAGTACTTC.

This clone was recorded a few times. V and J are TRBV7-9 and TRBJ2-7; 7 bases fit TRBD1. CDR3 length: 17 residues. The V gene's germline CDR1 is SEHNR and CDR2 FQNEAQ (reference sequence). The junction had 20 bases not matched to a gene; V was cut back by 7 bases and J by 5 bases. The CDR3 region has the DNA TGTGCCAGCACCGTAGCCGGGCGACAGGGTGAAAACAACGAGCAGTACTTC. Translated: CASTVAGRQGENNEQYF.

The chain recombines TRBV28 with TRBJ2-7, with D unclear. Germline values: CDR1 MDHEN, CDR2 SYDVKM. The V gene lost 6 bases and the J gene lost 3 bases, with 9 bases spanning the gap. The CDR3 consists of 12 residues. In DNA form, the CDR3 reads TGTGCCAGCAGCCCTGGCGGCTACGAGCAGTACTTC. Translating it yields CASSPGGYEQYF.